This T cell receptor beta chain was identified in a study of cytomegalovirus exposure and HLA in healthy donors. Study results and caveats: Presence/absence analyses rested on an assumption that sequencing depth was roughly uniform across donors. In vitro data verified a few CMV-associated chains as specific for CMV antigens. For cytomegalovirus status, the classifier reportedly gave diagnoses with high specificity and sensitivity.

The PCR used 60 Vbeta and 13 Jbeta primers. The assay was immunoSEQ multiplex PCR, and TCRdb's table has in-frame clones only and misses some. This sample has over 150,000 clones, with approximately 79% found just once. On this clone: What it binds is not known.

V lost 5 bases to trimming and J lost 6 bases, with 20 bases between them. The CDR3 totals 15 residues. Germline lookup yields CDR1 SGDLS and CDR2 YYNGEE. The receptor's source is a man in his forties in good health and CMV-seronegative. The chain employs TRBV9 and TRBJ1-2; D is ambiguous. The sequenced material came from PBMCs. The CDR3 DNA follows: TGTGCCAGCAGACGCCTTATAGCGGGAGTTGATGGCTACACCTTC. Its protein product is CASRRLIAGVDGYTF.